This T cell receptor (beta chain) was identified during a study of blood T cell repertoires in COVID-19. Study-wide background: Samples taken during acute and convalescent COVID-19 were collected in the United States, Italy and Spain. PBMCs, B-cell-depleted T cells, or T cells were the source of the cDNA or gDNA that made up the material.

The CDR3 is 15 residues long. V was clipped by 4 bases and J by 3 bases, with 16 bases between them. Germline V lookup: CDR1 SGDLS, CDR2 YYNGEE. Methods used by the authors: The authors estimated nucleated cell counts from reference gene primer amplification. The protocol was immunoSEQ multiplex PCR, while the TCRdb copy is restricted to in-frame clones and leaves out a portion. The V and J calls and clone size come from that table; D and trimming were worked out from the DNA. Of roughly 30,000 clones in the sample, roughly 90% were seen once. Sequenced sample: peripheral blood. This sequence originates from a man in his fifties or sixties with acute or convalescent COVID-19. V gene TRBV9 combines with J gene TRBJ2-5, with D possibly TRBD2 on 6 matching bases. The CDR3 here is CASSLHDGGEETQYF. The CDR3 DNA sequence: TGTGCCAGCAGCCTCCATGACGGGGGAGAAGAGACCCAGTACTTC.